The 11 T cell receptor beta chains listed next were all sequenced from one sample in a study of control samples from healthy donors and cancer patients. TCRdb keeps only in-frame clones here, not all; method: immunoSEQ multiplex PCR. The sample has 150,000 to 200,000 clones, almost 90% seen once. The specimen sequenced was blood. The source of these receptors is a woman in her 30s in good health.

The rearrangement links TRBV15 to TRBJ2-1, with TRBD2 identical over 7 bases. With V trimmed by 3 bases and J by 2 bases, 7 bases remained unmatched. This CDR3 has 16 amino acids. In germline, CDR1 is LNHNV, CDR2 YYDKDF (reference sequence). The CDR3 sequence: CATSSRQSGAYNEQFF. The DNA of the CDR3 is TGTGCCACCAGCAGTCGACAGAGCGGGGCCTACAATGAGCAGTTCTTC.

This chain links TRBV5-4 with TRBJ2-3; 7 nucleotides match TRBD2. The CDR3 is made up of 14 amino acids. Germline V lookup: CDR1 SGHNT, CDR2 YYREEE (reference sequence). V shed 0 bases and J 5 bases; nucleotides not matched to a gene: 3. The chain's CDR3 is CASSLEGREDTQYF. The CDR3 coding sequence is TGTGCCAGCAGCTTGGAAGGGAGGGAAGATACGCAGTATTTT.

The CDR3 bases are TGCGCCAGCAGCCTTGGCGTGGGACTAGCGGGAGCTAACTCCTACAATGAGCAGTTCTTC. It yields the protein CASSLGVGLAGANSYNEQFF. This rearrangement joins TRBV5-1 to TRBJ2-1; 14 bases agree with TRBD2. Germline values: CDR1 SGHRS, CDR2 YFSETQ. The V and J ends lost 4 bases and 0 bases, in that order; junction bases with no gene match: 12. This CDR3 comprises 20 residues.

The gene calls are TRBV24-1 and TRBJ1-6, with TRBD1 matching over 10 bases. Per germline, CDR1 KGHDR and CDR2 SFDVKD. This CDR3 has 15 residues. Unmatched junction bases numbered 9, after V lost 9 bases and J lost 8 bases. In nucleotides, the CDR3 is TGTGCCACCCGTTTAATTGGACAGGGGGATTCACCCCTCCACTTT. This translates into CATRLIGQGDSPLHF.

V and J are TRBV7-6 and TRBJ2-1; 8 nucleotides align to TRBD1. The CDR3 has 14 residues. The V and J ends lost 5 bases and 6 bases, in that order; junction bases with no gene match: 6. CDR1 SGHVS and CDR2 FNYEAQ come from the germline V gene. CDR3 in amino acids: CASSQTGGLNEQFF. The CDR3 coding sequence is TGTGCCAGCAGCCAAACAGGGGGGCTCAATGAGCAGTTCTTC. Together with reference TRBV7-6 and TRBJ2-1, the CDR3 gives the full variable domain: GAGVSQSPRYKVTKRGQDVALRCDPISGHVSLYWYRQALGQGPEFLTYFNYEAQQDKSGLPNDRFSAERPEGSISTLTIQRTEQRDSAMYRCASSQTGGLNEQFFGPGTRLTVL.

The chain combines TRBV5-8 with TRBJ2-6; D unclear. Trimming cost V 4 bases and J 0 bases, with 11 bases left between them. Looked up from germline, CDR1 is SGHTS and CDR2 is YDEGEE. CDR3 length: 16 residues. CDR3: CASSPGLGSGANVLTF. CDR3 sequence (DNA): TGTGCCAGCAGCCCAGGCCTAGGCTCTGGGGCCAACGTCCTGACTTTC.

This rearrangement joins TRBV29-1 to TRBJ2-5, with 8 bases lining up with TRBD1. The CDR3 is made up of 13 amino acids. The germline V gene encodes CDR1 SQVTM and CDR2 ANQGSEA. DNA of the CDR3: TGCAGTGGTGGGACAGGTCGGGGTAGCGCCCAGTACTTC. It encodes CSGGTGRGSAQYF.

This chain connects TRBV6-5 to TRBJ2-5; 8 positions agree with TRBD2. The V and J ends lost 7 bases and 5 bases, in that order; junction bases with no gene match: 6. Germline V gene sequence: CDR1 MNHEY, CDR2 SVGAGI. This CDR3 is 13 amino acids long. The CDR3 loop reads CASKAGGGETQYF. The CDR3 DNA sequence: TGTGCCAGCAAGGCGGGGGGAGGGGAGACCCAGTACTTC.

This chain links TRBV6-2 or TRBV6-3 with TRBJ2-1; D not resolved. Germline V gene sequence: CDR1 MNHEY, CDR2 SVGEGT. Trimming took 0 bases from V and 4 from J, leaving 7 bases between them. The CDR3 is 14 residues long. CDR3 DNA: TGTGCCAGCAGTTACTCCAGCGCATACAATGAGCAGTTCTTC. This codes for CASSYSSAYNEQFF.

The rearrangement joins TRBV19 to TRBJ1-6; a possible D gene is TRBD1 (5 bases). The germline V gene has CDR1 LNHDA and CDR2 SQIVND (reference sequence). The CDR3 length is 15 residues. The V end lost 6 bases, the J end lost 9 bases, and 18 bases lay between the germline ends. The CDR3 bases are TGTGCCAGTAGAACAGGAGACGGCGGGGGTTCACCCCTCCACTTT. It encodes CASRTGDGGGSPLHF.

The chain links TRBV5-4 to TRBJ1-5, with D perhaps TRBD1 (5 bases). The germline V gene encodes CDR1 SGHNT and CDR2 YYREEE (reference sequence). V lost 4 bases to trimming and J lost 4 bases, with 18 bases between them. The CDR3 contains 16 residues. CDR3 nucleotides: TGTGCCAGCAGCCCTTACGCCATACAGGTTAATCAGCCCCAGCATTTT. Residues: CASSPYAIQVNQPQHF. The variable domain in full, completed from reference TRBV5-4 and TRBJ1-5, reads ETGVTQSPTHLIKTRGQQVTLRCSSQSGHNTVSWYQQALGQGPQFIFQYYREEENGRGNFPPRFSGLQFPNYSSELNVNALELDDSALYLCASSPYAIQVNQPQHFGDGTRLSIL.